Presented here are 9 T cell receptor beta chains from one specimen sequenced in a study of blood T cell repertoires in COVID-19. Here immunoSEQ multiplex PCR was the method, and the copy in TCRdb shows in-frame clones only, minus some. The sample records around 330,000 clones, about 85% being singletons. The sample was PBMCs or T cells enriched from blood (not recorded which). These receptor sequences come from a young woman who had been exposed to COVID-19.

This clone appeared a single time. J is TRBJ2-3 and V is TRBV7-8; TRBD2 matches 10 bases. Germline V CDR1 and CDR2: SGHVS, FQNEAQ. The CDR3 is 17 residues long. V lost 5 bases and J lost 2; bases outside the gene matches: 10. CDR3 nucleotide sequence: TGTGCCAGCAGCCCGTTCTCTAGCGGGAGTCCCACAGATACGCAGTATTTT. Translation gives CASSPFSSGSPTDTQYF.

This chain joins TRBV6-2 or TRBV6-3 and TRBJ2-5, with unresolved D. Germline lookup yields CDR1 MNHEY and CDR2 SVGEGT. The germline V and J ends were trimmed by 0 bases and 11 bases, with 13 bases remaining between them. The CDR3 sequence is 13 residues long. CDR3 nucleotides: TGTGCCAGCAGTTACTCGAGAGGTCACTGGCAGTACTTC. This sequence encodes CASSYSRGHWQYF.

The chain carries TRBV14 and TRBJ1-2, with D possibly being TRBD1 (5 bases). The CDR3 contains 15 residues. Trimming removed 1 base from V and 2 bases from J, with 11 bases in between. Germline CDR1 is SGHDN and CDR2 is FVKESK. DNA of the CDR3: TGTGCCAGCAGCCAAGCGTCAGGGTGGAACTATGGCTACACCTTC. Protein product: CASSQASGWNYGYTF.

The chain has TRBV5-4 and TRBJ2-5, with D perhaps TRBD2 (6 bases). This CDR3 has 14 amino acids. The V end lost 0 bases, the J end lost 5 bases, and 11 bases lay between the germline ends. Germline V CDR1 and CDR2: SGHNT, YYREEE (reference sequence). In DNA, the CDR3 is TGTGCCAGCAGCTTGGGACTAGAAGTCGAGACCCAGTACTTC. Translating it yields CASSLGLEVETQYF.

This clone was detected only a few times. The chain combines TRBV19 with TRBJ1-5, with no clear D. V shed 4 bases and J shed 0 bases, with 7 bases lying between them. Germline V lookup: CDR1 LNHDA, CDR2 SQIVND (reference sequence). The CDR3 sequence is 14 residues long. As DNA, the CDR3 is TGTGCCAGTAGTAGGTGGAGTAGCAATCAGCCCCAGCATTTT. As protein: CASSRWSSNQPQHF.

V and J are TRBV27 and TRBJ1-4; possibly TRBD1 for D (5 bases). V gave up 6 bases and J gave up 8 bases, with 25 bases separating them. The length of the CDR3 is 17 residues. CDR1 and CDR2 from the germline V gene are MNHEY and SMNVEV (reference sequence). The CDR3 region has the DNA TGTGCCAGCAGCCCGGAGACAGTTACTGAATTCGAGGAAAAACTGTTTTTT. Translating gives CASSPETVTEFEEKLFF. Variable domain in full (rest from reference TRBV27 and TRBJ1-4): EAQVTQNPRYLITVTGKKLTVTCSQNMNHEYMSWYRQDPGLGLRQIYYSMNVEVTDKGDVPEGYKVSRKEKRNFPLILESPSPNQTSLYFCASSPETVTEFEEKLFFGSGTQLSVL.

CDR3 amino acids: CASRRDREYYNEQFF. For the CDR3, the DNA is TGTGCCAGCAGGAGAGACAGGGAGTACTACAATGAGCAGTTCTTC. This chain connects TRBV28 to TRBJ2-1; 7 bases align to TRBD1. The CDR3 is made up of 15 amino acids. Trimming at V came to 6 bases and at J to 3 bases, leaving 8 bases not matched to a gene. The germline CDR1 and CDR2 sequences are MDHEN and SYDVKM.

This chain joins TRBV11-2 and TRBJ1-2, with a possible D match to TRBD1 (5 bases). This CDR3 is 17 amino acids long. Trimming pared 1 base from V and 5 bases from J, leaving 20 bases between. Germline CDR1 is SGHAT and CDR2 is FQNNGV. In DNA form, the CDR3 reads TGTGCCAGCAGCTTAGGTTTGCAGGGAAAAAATCGGTATGGCTACACCTTC. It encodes CASSLGLQGKNRYGYTF.

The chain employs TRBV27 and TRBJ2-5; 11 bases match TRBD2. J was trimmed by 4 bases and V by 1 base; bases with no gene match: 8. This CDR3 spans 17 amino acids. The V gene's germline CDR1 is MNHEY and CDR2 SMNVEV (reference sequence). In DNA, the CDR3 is TGTGCCAGCAGTTTATTCACTAGCGGGAGTGTGGGAGAGACCCAGTACTTC. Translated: CASSLFTSGSVGETQYF.